The 6 T cell receptor beta chains presented below share a single source sample, sequenced in a study of blood T cell repertoires in COVID-19. TCRdb keeps only in-frame clones here, not all; method: immunoSEQ multiplex PCR. The data show around 120,000 clones, just over 90% seen once. Sequencing used peripheral blood. These receptors all come from a human donor with active COVID-19. The donor label of this sample is uncertain.

The rearrangement links TRBV7-2 to TRBJ1-5; D ambiguous. CDR3 length: 15 residues. Germline V CDR1 and CDR2: SGHTA, FQGNSA. Trimming removed 1 base at V and 2 bases at J, with 9 bases between. The CDR3 DNA reads as TGTGCCAGCAGCTTAGATTCCTACCGCAATCAGCCCCAGCATTTT. Its protein is CASSLDSYRNQPQHF.

The chain joins TRBV7-6 to TRBJ1-1; D call uncertain. The ends were cut back, 5 bases at V and 1 base at J, with 14 bases in the middle. CDR3 length equals 15 residues. Germline loops: CDR1 SGHVS, CDR2 FNYEAQ. In DNA form, the CDR3 reads TGTGCCAGCAGCCCTCGGGTTGGTGCGAACACTGAAGCTTTCTTT. Protein product: CASSPRVGANTEAFF. Using reference TRBV7-6 and TRBJ1-1 for the parts outside the CDR3, the full variable domain is GAGVSQSPRYKVTKRGQDVALRCDPISGHVSLYWYRQALGQGPEFLTYFNYEAQQDKSGLPNDRFSAERPEGSISTLTIQRTEQRDSAMYRCASSPRVGANTEAFFGQGTRLTVV.

The gene calls are TRBV27 and TRBJ1-2, with TRBD1 identical over 8 bases. With V trimmed by 6 bases and J by 7 bases, 13 bases remained unmatched. The CDR3 spans 15 residues. CDR1 is MNHEY, CDR2 SMNVEV, per germline (reference sequence). The CDR3 sequence: CASSRGTGYGGGYTF. CDR3 DNA: TGTGCCAGCAGCCGTGGGACAGGCTATGGAGGTGGCTACACCTTC.

V usage is TRBV7-9 and J usage is TRBJ2-5; possible D gene TRBD2, 5 bases. Germline assignment: CDR1 SEHNR and CDR2 FQNEAQ (reference sequence). The CDR3 totals 17 residues. Trimming took off 1 base at V and 4 bases at J, with 19 bases between the two ends. The CDR3 is CASSLVGGLFRRETQYF. The CDR3 DNA reads TGTGCCAGCAGCTTAGTAGGAGGACTGTTTAGACGAGAGACCCAGTACTTC.

The V gene is TRBV30, the J gene TRBJ2-3; perhaps TRBD2 as D (6 bases). The germline CDR1 and CDR2 sequences are GTSNPN and SVGIG (reference sequence). V lost 2 bases to trimming and J lost 3 bases, with 9 bases between them. The CDR3 runs 13 residues. The CDR3 nucleotides read TGTGCCTGGAGTACTAGCCGGACAGATACGCAGTATTTT. Translation gives CAWSTSRTDTQYF.

The chain carries TRBV15 and TRBJ2-5; TRBD2 matches 7 bases. The CDR3 runs 15 residues. Losses at the gene ends were 3 bases for V and 5 bases for J; bases not matched to a gene: 9. The V gene's germline CDR1 is LNHNV and CDR2 YYDKDF (reference sequence). In nucleotides, the CDR3 is TGTGCCACCAGCAGGGCTCGCAGCGGGGTCGAGACCCAGTACTTC. Protein: CATSRARSGVETQYF.